This record covers a single T cell receptor beta chain. With TRAV- and TRBV-specific primers, first-strand cDNA was made, covering the alpha and beta chains. Amplification of TCRs used a constant-region primer and V-primer adapter for about 19 PCR cycles. TCRdb used MiXCR to reprocess the reads, holding one entry per CDR3 protein. The sample carries approximately 70,000 distinct CDR3 sequences, roughly 30% recorded once. The data are from a study of low-dose radiotherapy and immunotherapy resistance in tumors. V lost 4 bases and J 4 bases, leaving 36 bases between the germline ends. Germline V CDR1 and CDR2: SGDLS, YYNGEE. The length of the CDR3 is 22 residues. Time point specified: before trial treatment. The donors' treatment consisted of nivolumab, ipilimumab, aspirin, low-dose cyclophosphamide and low-dose radiotherapy.

This rearrangement joins TRBV9 to TRBJ2-1; possible D gene TRBD2, 6 bases. The sequence was obtained from a female donor with ovarian cancer. The sequencing used PBMCs, collected before treatment. This CDR3 reads CASSREHGGAANTGELYNEQFF. For the CDR3, the DNA is TGTGCCAGCAGCCGCGAGCACGGGGGAGCGGCGAACACCGGGGAGCTGTACAATGAGCAGTTCTTC. Variable domain in full (rest from reference TRBV9 and TRBJ2-1): DSGVTQTPKHLITATGQRVTLRCSPRSGDLSVYWYQQSLDQGLQFLIQYYNGEERAKGNILERFSAQQFPDLHSELNLSSLELGDSALYFCASSREHGGAANTGELYNEQFFGPGTRLTVL.